This T cell receptor beta chain was identified in a study of T cell repertoires in cytomegalovirus infection. Study-level information: Public TCR beta signatures indicated both CMV infection and matching HLA type. Whole-study results and caveats: Using cumulative public TCR beta family frequency, the authors identified those who carried CMV together with the relevant HLA. HLA-C-restricted CMV clonotypes gave the most frequent clonotype in two of eight donors.

In this sample, this clonotype turned up many times. The antigen remains undetermined. A single record per CDR3 protein comes from TCRdb applying MiXCR to the reads. Among about 310,000 distinct CDR3 sequences listed, about a tenth were seen once. V dropped 3 bases and J dropped 5 bases, with 16 bases sitting between them. CDR3 length equals 14 residues. The germline CDR1 and CDR2 sequences are SQVTM and ANQGSEA. The chain joins TRBV29-1 to TRBJ1-2; D gene ambiguous. This receptor was taken from a human donor in good health (CMV status not recorded). Some clones in this sample may be carry-over from other donors' samples. Sequenced material: PBMCs. The CDR3 protein is CSVDVPQAGYGYTF. As DNA, the CDR3 is TGCAGCGTTGATGTTCCGCAGGCCGGTTATGGCTACACCTTC.